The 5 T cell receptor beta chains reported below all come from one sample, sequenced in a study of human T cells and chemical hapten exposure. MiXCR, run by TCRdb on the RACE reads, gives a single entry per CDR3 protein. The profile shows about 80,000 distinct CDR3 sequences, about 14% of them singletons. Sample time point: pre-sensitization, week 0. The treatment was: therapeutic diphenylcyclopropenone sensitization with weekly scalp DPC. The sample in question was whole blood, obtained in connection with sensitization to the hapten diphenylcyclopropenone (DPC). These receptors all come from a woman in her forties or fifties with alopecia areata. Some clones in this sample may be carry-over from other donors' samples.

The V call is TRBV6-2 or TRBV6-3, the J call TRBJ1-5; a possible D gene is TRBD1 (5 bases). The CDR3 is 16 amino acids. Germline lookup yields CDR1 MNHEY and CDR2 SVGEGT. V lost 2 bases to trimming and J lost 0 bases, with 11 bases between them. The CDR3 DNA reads TGTGCCAGCAGTTACGAGGGGCTCTATAGCAATCAGCCCCAGCATTTT. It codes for CASSYEGLYSNQPQHF.

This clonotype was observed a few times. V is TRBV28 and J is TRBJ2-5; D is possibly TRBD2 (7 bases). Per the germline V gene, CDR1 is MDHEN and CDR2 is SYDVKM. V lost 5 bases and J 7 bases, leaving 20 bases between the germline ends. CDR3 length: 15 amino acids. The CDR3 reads CASSPQTGGGGTQYF. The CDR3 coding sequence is TGTGCCAGCAGTCCCCAGACAGGCGGCGGGGGGACCCAGTACTTC. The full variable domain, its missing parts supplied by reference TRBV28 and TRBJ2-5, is DVKVTQSSRYLVKRTGEKVFLECVQDMDHENMFWYRQDPGLGLRLIYFSYDVKMKEKGDIPEGYSVSREKKERFSLILESASTNQTSMYLCASSPQTGGGGTQYFGPGTRLLVL.

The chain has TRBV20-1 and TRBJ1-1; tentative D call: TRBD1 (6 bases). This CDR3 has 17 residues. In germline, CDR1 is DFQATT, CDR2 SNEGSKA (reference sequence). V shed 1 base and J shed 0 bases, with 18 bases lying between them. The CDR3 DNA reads TGCAGTGCTAGAGGTCGGGAGGGGGGCCCTATGAACACTGAAGCTTTCTTT. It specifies CSARGREGGPMNTEAFF.

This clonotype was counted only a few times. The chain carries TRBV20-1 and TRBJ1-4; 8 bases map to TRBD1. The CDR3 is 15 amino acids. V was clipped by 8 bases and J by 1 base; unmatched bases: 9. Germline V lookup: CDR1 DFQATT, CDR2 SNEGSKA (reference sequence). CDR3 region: CSPNDRGETNEKLFF. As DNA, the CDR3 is TGCAGTCCAAACGACAGGGGTGAAACTAATGAAAAACTGTTTTTT.

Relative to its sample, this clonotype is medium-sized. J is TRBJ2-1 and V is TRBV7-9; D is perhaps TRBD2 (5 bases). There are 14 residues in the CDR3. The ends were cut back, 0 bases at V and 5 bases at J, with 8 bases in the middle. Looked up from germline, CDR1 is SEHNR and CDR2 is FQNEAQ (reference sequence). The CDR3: CASSLAGAHNEQFF. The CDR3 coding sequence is TGTGCCAGCAGCTTAGCGGGAGCTCACAATGAGCAGTTCTTC.